This is a list of T cell receptor beta chains from one sample in a study of neoadjuvant anti-PD-1 for oral cavity cancer. Clones were sequenced by immunoSEQ multiplex PCR, and TCRdb holds only the in-frame ones, with some missing. The sample contains just over 65,000 clones, approximately 81% of which appear only once. This sample comprised PBMCs, obtained after nivolumab (anti-PD-1) treatment. These TCRs come from a person aged 35-79 years with oral cavity squamous cell carcinoma. The CDR3 runs from the conserved cysteine through the conserved F or W. The D gene is left open where the match is weak. For some rows the clone size is stated as once, few or many, or as a class when expanded; others skip it.

j_call	clone_size	d_call	v_call	cdr3_aa	cdr3_nt
TRBJ2-3	once	-	TRBV6-1	CASSEVRRDTQYF	TGTGCCAGCAGTGAAGTGAGGAGGGATACGCAGTATTTT
TRBJ2-2	-	TRBD2	TRBV6-1	CASSESGRAPGELFF	TGTGCCAGCAGTGAAAGCGGGAGGGCCCCCGGGGAGCTGTTTTTT
TRBJ1-1	-	-	TRBV10-3	CAITQQGMNTEAFF	TGTGCCATCACCCAACAGGGAATGAACACTGAAGCTTTCTTT
TRBJ2-1	-	-	TRBV7-2	CASSIGAQINEQFF	TGTGCCAGCAGCATCGGGGCTCAAATCAATGAGCAGTTCTTC
TRBJ1-5	-	-	TRBV10-3	CATGREENQPQHF	TGTGCCACGGGGAGGGAAGAAAATCAGCCCCAGCATTTT
TRBJ1-2	once	TRBD1	TRBV2	CASSDDGTDYGYTF	TGTGCCAGCAGTGACGATGGGACAGACTATGGCTACACCTTC
TRBJ1-2	-	-	TRBV5-1	CASSLTGTENYGYTF	TGCGCCAGCAGCCTAACCGGGACTGAGAACTATGGCTACACCTTC
TRBJ2-2	-	-	TRBV9	CASSGGLGELFF	TGTGCCAGCTCCGGGGGATTGGGGGAGCTGTTTTTT
TRBJ2-1	once	-	TRBV6-5	CASSTGAQTYNEQFF	TGTGCCAGCTCGACGGGGGCCCAGACGTACAATGAGCAGTTCTTC
TRBJ2-3	-	TRBD1	TRBV10-3	CATQPGTAKDTQYF	TGTGCCACACAACCCGGGACAGCGAAAGATACGCAGTATTTT
TRBJ1-2	-	-	TRBV27	CASSPRQAPYGYTF	TGTGCCAGCAGTCCACGACAGGCGCCCTATGGCTACACCTTC
TRBJ2-7	-	-	TRBV30	CAWSAAGRGTYEQYF	TGTGCCTGGAGTGCAGCAGGGCGGGGCACCTACGAGCAGTACTTC
TRBJ2-7	few	TRBD2	TRBV6-6	CASSQGTSGLYEQYF	TGTGCCAGCAGTCAGGGGACTAGCGGGCTCTACGAGCAGTACTTC
TRBJ2-7	-	-	TRBV19	CASSARDLYEQYF	TGTGCCAGTAGTGCCCGGGATCTCTACGAGCAGTACTTC